This TCR beta chain appears in the sequencing data of a study of blood T cell repertoires in COVID-19. V dropped 6 bases and J dropped 1 base, with 12 bases sitting between them. CDR3 length: 15 residues. Germline V CDR1 and CDR2: LNHDA, SQIVND (reference sequence). As processed by the authors: Amplification with reference gene primers provided the estimates of nucleated cell counts. TCRdb's copy holds only in-frame clones and misses some; the assay was immunoSEQ multiplex PCR. For V, J and clone size, that table is used; D and trimming come from the DNA. Of about 100,000 clones in the sample, 80% were seen once.

The sequence was collected from a man aged 50 or older who had recovered from COVID-19. The chain joins TRBV19 to TRBJ1-4; no clear D gene. The sequenced sample consisted of peripheral blood. CDR3 sequence reads: CASRRILGTNEKLFF. DNA for the CDR3: TGTGCCAGTAGGAGAATACTTGGAACTAATGAAAAACTGTTTTTT.